The T cell receptor (beta chain) described here comes from a study of T-cell memory formation after mild COVID-19. It was 5'RACE with constant-segment primers that produced the TCR alpha and TCR beta cDNA libraries, which carried sample barcodes and UMIs. Each CDR3 protein gets one entry after TCRdb re-called the 5' RACE reads with MiXCR. The sample yields about 340,000 distinct CDR3 sequences, about 15% seen once. This clonotype has ten or more counts. The antigen is unknown. Study outcomes and limitations: CD4+ contracting clones were found mainly in CM and EM, and CD8+ ones in EMRA. Contracting clones from day 15 to 85 showed balanced CD4/CD8; later expanders favored CD4+.

CDR3 length: 18 residues. The V segment lost 1 base and the J segment 2 bases; nucleotides outside the gene matches: 11. The germline V gene encodes CDR1 MNHNY and CDR2 SVGAGI (reference sequence). The clonotype comes from a man in his late teens or twenties who had mild COVID-19 (a few samples of this study predate the infection). Cell type and time point are not known. The sequenced material came from PBMCs or a T cell subset sorted from them (not recorded which). The J gene is TRBJ2-5, the V gene TRBV6-6; TRBD2 matches 9 bases. The CDR3, as DNA: TGTGCCAGCAGTTACTTCCGGCCAGCGGGGGGCCCTCAAGAGACCCAGTACTTC. This codes for CASSYFRPAGGPQETQYF.